The 2 T cell receptor beta chains presented below share a single source sample, sequenced in a study of beta chain features in type 1 diabetes. Every isolated RNA sample was fully reverse transcribed, so sequencing captured expressed TCRB transcripts. Sequencing was performed with immunoSEQ multiplex PCR; in TCRdb, only in-frame clones are kept and a portion is missing. This sample has about 230,000 clones, with 9.6% found just once. Sequencing input: naive CD4+ T cells from blood. These receptor sequences come from a young woman in good health.

This clone was observed a few times. The V gene is TRBV30, the J gene TRBJ1-4, with 9 nucleotides matching TRBD1. Germline values: CDR1 GTSNPN, CDR2 SVGIG (reference sequence). The CDR3 is 13 residues long. V lost 1 base, J lost 10 bases, and 4 bases stayed unmatched. CDR3 in amino acids: CAWSGQGGGKLFF. DNA of the CDR3: TGTGCCTGGAGTGGACAGGGGGGCGGAAAACTGTTTTTT.

CDR3 loop: CASGLPSGGDTQYF. The DNA for the CDR3 is TGCGCCAGCGGATTACCTAGCGGGGGGGATACGCAGTATTTT. The rearrangement joins TRBV5-1 to TRBJ2-3, with TRBD2 identical over 11 bases. This CDR3 comprises 14 residues. Germline V gene sequence: CDR1 SGHRS, CDR2 YFSETQ. The junction had 7 bases not matched to a gene; V was cut back by 7 bases and J by 6 bases.